This TCR beta chain was observed in a study of graft-versus-host responses after intestinal transplantation. The repertoire was sequenced with immunoSEQ multiplex PCR; TCRdb's copy has only in-frame clones and lacks some. This sample carries approximately 14,000 clones, around 94% of them seen once, and the ten largest clones take 0.55% to 0.85%. This clone was found a few times. Sequences were derived from PBMCs, sampled 9 days after transplant. The clonotype was recovered from a human patient who received an intestinal transplant, so some T cells may come from the graft donor.

The CDR3 region is CASSSDNEKLFF. For the CDR3, the DNA is TGTGCCAGCAGCTCTGATAATGAAAAACTGTTTTTT. The chain is built from TRBV7-9 and TRBJ1-4; D is uncertain. V was trimmed by 4 bases and J by 4 bases, leaving 4 bases between them. Germline lookup yields CDR1 SEHNR and CDR2 FQNEAQ (reference sequence). The CDR3 contains 12 residues. The full variable domain, with the rest looked up from reference TRBV7-9 and TRBJ1-4, is DTGVSQNPRHKITKRGQNVTFRCDPISEHNRLYWYRQTLGQGPEFLTYFQNEAQLEKSRLLSDRFSAERPKGSFSTLEIQRTEQGDSAMYLCASSSDNEKLFFGSGTQLSVL.